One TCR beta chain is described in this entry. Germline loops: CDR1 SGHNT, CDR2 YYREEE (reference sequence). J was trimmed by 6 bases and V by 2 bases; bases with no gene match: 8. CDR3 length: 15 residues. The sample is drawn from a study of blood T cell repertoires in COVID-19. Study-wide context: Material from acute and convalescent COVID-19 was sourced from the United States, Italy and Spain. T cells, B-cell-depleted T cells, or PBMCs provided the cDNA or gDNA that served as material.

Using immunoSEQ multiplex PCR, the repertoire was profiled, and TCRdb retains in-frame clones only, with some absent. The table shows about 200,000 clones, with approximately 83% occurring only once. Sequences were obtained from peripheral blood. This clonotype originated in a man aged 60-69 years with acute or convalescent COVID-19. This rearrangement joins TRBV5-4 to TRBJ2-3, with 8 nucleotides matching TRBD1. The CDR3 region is CASSFKGTGGDTQYF. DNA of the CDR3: TGTGCCAGCAGCTTCAAGGGGACAGGCGGGGATACGCAGTATTTT.